Presented here are 4 T cell receptor beta chains from one specimen sequenced in a study of blood T cell repertoires in COVID-19. Sequencing was performed with immunoSEQ multiplex PCR; in TCRdb, only in-frame clones are kept and a portion is missing. The table has about 400,000 clones, around 90% seen once; the top ten hold around 3%. The source material was peripheral blood. The receptor set was obtained from a human donor in a cohort sampled during active COVID-19.

The rearrangement links TRBV5-6 to TRBJ1-5, with 7 bases lining up with TRBD1. The germline CDR1 and CDR2 sequences are SGHDT and YYEEEE. The CDR3 covers 16 residues. V lost 2 bases, J lost 0 bases, and 5 bases stayed unmatched. For the CDR3, the DNA is TGTGCCAGCAGCTTTACAGGGGCGGGTAGCAATCAGCCCCAGCATTTT. This gives the protein CASSFTGAGSNQPQHF.

J is TRBJ2-1 and V is TRBV3-1 (or the pseudogene TRBV3-2), with D unclear. Germline CDR1 reads LGHDT; CDR2 reads YNNKEL (reference sequence). The CDR3 totals 16 residues. With 1 base removed from V and 0 bases from J, the gap between germline ends came to 10 bases. CDR3 sequence: CASSQVRRRSYNEQFF. CDR3 in DNA: TGTGCCAGCAGCCAAGTCAGGCGCCGCTCCTACAATGAGCAGTTCTTC.

Note on this clone: The sample holds other DNA sequences that translate to the same CDR3. The chain recombines TRBV5-1 with TRBJ2-3, with 7 bases fitting TRBD2. The V gene's germline CDR1 is SGHRS and CDR2 YFSETQ. The CDR3 length is 16 residues. V lost 0 bases and J lost 0; bases outside the gene matches: 4. The CDR3 protein is CASSLVGGTSTDTQYF. The CDR3 DNA is TGCGCCAGCAGCTTGGTGGGAGGGACGAGCACAGATACGCAGTATTTT.

The gene calls are TRBV2 and TRBJ2-7, with D possibly matching TRBD1 (6 bases). The CDR3 sequence is 14 residues long. V was pared by 6 bases and J by 0 bases, with 12 bases between. Germline V gene lookup returns CDR1 SNHLY and CDR2 FYNNEI. CDR3 in amino acids: CASRGQLNSYEQYF. CDR3 coding DNA: TGTGCCAGCAGAGGACAGTTGAACTCCTACGAGCAGTACTTC.